Each of the 10 T cell receptor beta chains below was sequenced from the same sample in a study of cytomegalovirus exposure and HLA in healthy donors. Both 60 Vbeta primers and 13 Jbeta primers went into the PCR. The assay was immunoSEQ multiplex PCR, and TCRdb's table has in-frame clones only and misses some. This table has about 190,000 clones, roughly 77% appearing once. The sample was PBMCs. The origin of the receptors is a man aged 40-49 years in good health and CMV-seropositive.

This clone appeared a few times. The chain uses TRBV10-3 and TRBJ1-1; 9 bases are a match to TRBD1. V dropped 7 bases and J dropped 10; count of bases not matched to a gene: 10. The CDR3 extends over 13 amino acids. Germline CDR1 reads ENHRY; CDR2 reads SYGVKD. The CDR3 nucleotides read TGTGCCATCACCGAGGACAGGGGATTCGGAGCTTTCTTT. Protein: CAITEDRGFGAFF.

The chain recombines TRBV11-2 with TRBJ2-7; the match to TRBD1 covers 10 bases. Germline-derived CDR1 and CDR2 are SGHAT and FQNNGV. CDR3 size: 15 residues. Trimming cost V 1 base and J 4 bases; bases outside gene matches: 4. CDR3 sequence: CASSLVGQGQYEQYF. The CDR3 coding sequence is TGTGCCAGCAGCTTAGTGGGACAGGGGCAATACGAGCAGTACTTC.

The rearrangement joins TRBV6-1 to TRBJ1-5, with TRBD1 matching over 7 bases. The CDR3 is 14 residues long. Looked up from germline, CDR1 is MNHNS and CDR2 is SASEGT. The V segment lost 1 base and the J segment 4 bases; nucleotides outside the gene matches: 1. The CDR3 bases are TGTGCCAGCAGTGAAGTGACAGGGAATCAGCCCCAGCATTTT. Translating gives CASSEVTGNQPQHF.

This clone came up once. V usage is TRBV11-1 and J usage is TRBJ2-7; maybe TRBD2 (7 bases). The CDR3 sequence is 16 residues long. Germline V gene data show CDR1 as SGHAT and CDR2 as FQDESV (reference sequence). Deletions cut 5 bases from V and 1 base from J, with 18 bases between. Written as DNA, the CDR3 is TGTGCCAGCAGCCATTCTAGCGGAGGGGGATCCTACGAGCAGTACTTC. This encodes CASSHSSGGGSYEQYF.

The V gene is TRBV5-1, the J gene TRBJ1-5; 8 positions agree with TRBD1. The CDR3 extends over 15 amino acids. The V gene end was trimmed by 4 bases and the J gene end by 0 bases; junction bases not matched to a gene: 3. Germline V gene data show CDR1 as SGHRS and CDR2 as YFSETQ. CDR3 DNA: TGCGCCAGCAGCCCGGGACAGGATAGCAATCAGCCCCAGCATTTT. This translates into CASSPGQDSNQPQHF.

The CDR3 loop reads CASSLDHGLRGNTIYF. The CDR3 DNA is TGTGCCAGCTCACTCGACCACGGGTTAAGAGGAAACACCATATATTTT. The chain uses TRBV18 and TRBJ1-3; D call uncertain. The V end lost 4 bases, the J end lost 4 bases, and 17 bases lay between the germline ends. The germline gives CDR1 KGHSH, CDR2 LQKENI. This CDR3 contains 16 residues.

This rearrangement joins TRBV6-6 to TRBJ2-7; 7 positions match TRBD2. The CDR3 contains 15 residues. Trimming at V came to 1 base and at J to 4 bases, leaving 7 bases not matched to a gene. Germline loops: CDR1 MNHNY, CDR2 SVGAGI (reference sequence). This CDR3 reads CASSYLGRGGYEQYF. The DNA of the CDR3 is TGTGCCAGCAGTTACTTAGGGAGGGGAGGGTACGAGCAGTACTTC.

This clone was detected only once. The chain has TRBV28 and TRBJ1-4, with 8 positions matching TRBD1. The V segment lost 6 bases and the J segment 3 bases; nucleotides outside the gene matches: 6. The CDR3 consists of 15 residues. Germline V gene sequence: CDR1 MDHEN, CDR2 SYDVKM. As DNA, the CDR3 is TGTGCCAGCAGATCCGGACAGGGAGCTAATGAAAAACTGTTTTTT. This codes for CASRSGQGANEKLFF.

This rearrangement joins TRBV27 to TRBJ2-2; 15 nucleotides align to TRBD2. The CDR3 sequence is 19 residues long. CDR1 and CDR2 (germline): MNHEY, SMNVEV (reference sequence). Trimming at V came to 5 bases and at J to 8 bases, leaving 15 bases not matched to a gene. The CDR3 spells CASSTPGLAGGPKTGELFF. CDR3 sequence (DNA): TGTGCCAGCAGTACTCCCGGACTAGCGGGAGGGCCCAAAACTGGGGAGCTGTTTTTT.

The gene calls are TRBV6-1 and TRBJ2-1, with D perhaps matching TRBD1 (5 bases). Germline CDR1 MNHNS, CDR2 SASEGT. V lost 1 base and J lost 7, with 11 bases in between. The CDR3 is 14 residues long. The CDR3 sequence is CASSEGQGWNEQFF. As DNA, the CDR3 is TGTGCCAGCAGTGAAGGGCAGGGATGGAATGAGCAGTTCTTC.